This T cell receptor (beta chain) comes out of a study of siplizumab effects on memory and regulatory T cells (dated by TCRdb to about 2019). For the study in its entirety: The study examined how the anti-CD2 antibody siplizumab affects alloreactive T-cell subsets in allogeneic mixed lymphocyte reactions built from human PBMCs. Overall study outcomes, separate from this receptor: Whether proliferating Tregs from siplizumab cultures actually had suppressive function was not functionally confirmed. Compared with memory T cells, unstimulated naive T cells appeared more diverse, and naive cells seemed to make a substantial contribution to the alloresponse. About 75-96% of proliferating CD4+ or CD8+ clones could not be given a naive or memory phenotype. Because sequences below about 10^-5 frequency were poorly captured, only a minor fraction of alloreactive clones could be mapped to unstimulated subsets. The cumulative frequency of alloreactive sequences that could be traced back to unstimulated CD4+ memory T cells was significantly reduced by siplizumab. In reactions with siplizumab, an average of around 70% of mappable alloreactive CD4+ clones were Treg-derived, compared with 26.9% in control reactions.

Spanning cysteine to phenylalanine, the CDR3 consists of 17 amino acids. Of the read, only the CDR3 DNA is kept; its 51 bases are in frame from base 1. Cut back by 4 bases and 4 bases, the V and J ends lie 17 bases apart. The germline V gene supplies CDR1 ENHRY and CDR2 SYGVKD. Library preparation used the immunoSEQ multiplex PCR assay. Each sample had roughly 100,000 TCR templates assayed by the deep sequencing platform. Genomic DNA extracted from sorted T cells was used for TCRbeta CDR3 sequencing. The published analysis was carried out like this. The R programming language was used for clonal analysis of the TCRbeta CDR3 data. Alloreactive CD4+ and CD8+ clones were defined by comparing unstimulated samples with post-reaction CFSE-low samples. Regulatory or non-regulatory origin of alloreactive CD4+ clones was assigned by matching sequences to the sorted unstimulated Treg and non-Treg repertoires. TCRdb's version of the immuneACCESS table is confined to in-frame rearrangements and falls short of the full clone set. An unresolved V gene accounts for under half of the shortfall where checked; the remainder is of unknown origin. D and trimming come from the DNA, and the V and J calls and clone size come from that table. The sample contains around 99,000 clones, about 90% of them found a single time. The ten largest clones take up 0.6% to 0.8% of the sample.

Comment on this clone: Its antigen remains undetermined. No qualities accompany the bases; no much larger clone lies one base away.

Sorted unstimulated T cells, along with proliferating T cells recovered from mixed lymphocyte reactions, underwent TCRbeta CDR3 sequencing. Fresh whole blood from nine to eleven HLA-typed healthy donors was used to isolate PBMCs. To map where alloreactive clones came from, unstimulated CD4+ regulatory T cells were FACS-sorted. Sequencing was carried out using Tregs sorted from blood. The chain is made from TRBV10-3 and TRBJ2-6; TRBD1 is a possible D gene, resting on 5 matching bases. The origin of this receptor is a human donor in good health. This receptor carries the CDR3 CAISVSNPGAGANVLTF. The DNA reads as follows: TGTGCCATCAGTGTCTCAAATCCTGGGGCCGGGGCCAACGTCCTGACTTTC.